This TCR beta chain comes out of a study of blood T cells in healthy people across ages. Study information: For every two T cells, template switching captured about one barcoded beta molecule. Study results and caveats: More naive CD4+ cells and higher diversity were found in long-lived than in aged donors. Per-million-T-cell TCR beta diversity fell roughly linearly with age.

The V and J ends lost 3 bases and 6 bases respectively, with 9 bases between them. Per germline, CDR1 ENHRY and CDR2 SYGVKD. The CDR3 totals 13 residues. A second PCR, run for about 6 to 11 cycles, used a sample-barcoded 5' primer plus a J-beta primer mix. A 12-random-nucleotide template-switch adaptor tagged each cDNA molecule. One entry per CDR3 protein, called by TCRdb with MiXCR from the 5' RACE reads. The sample gives under 1,000,000 distinct CDR3 sequences, less than 60% of which show up once; approximately 18% is in the top ten. On this clonotype itself: What it binds is unknown.

This TCR was sampled from a man at least 80 years old in good health. J is TRBJ1-5 and V is TRBV10-3, with D possibly matching TRBD1 (5 bases). The source material was blood. Here the CDR3 reads CAISEQVGQPQHF. The CDR3 DNA is TGTGCCATCAGTGAACAGGTGGGTCAGCCCCAGCATTTT.